This T cell receptor (beta chain) appears in the sequencing data of a study of blood T cell repertoires in COVID-19. For the study at large: Samples taken during acute and convalescent COVID-19 were collected in the United States, Italy and Spain. PBMCs, B-cell-depleted T cells, or T cells provided the cDNA or gDNA that made up the material.

How the authors handled the data: Scientists estimated how many nucleated cells there were by amplifying reference gene primers. This table comes from immunoSEQ multiplex PCR, and its TCRdb copy is limited to in-frame clones, with some not included. V, J and clone size reflect that table, while D and trimming were determined from the DNA. The sample includes 130,000 or so clones, 85% to 90% of them seen just once. This receptor was taken from an older woman with acute or convalescent COVID-19. The sample comprised peripheral blood.

CDR3 sequence (DNA): TGTGCCACCAGTGAGCCTGAGGGACAGAATTCTCATGGCTACACCTTC. Amino acid sequence: CATSEPEGQNSHGYTF. This chain links TRBV24-1 with TRBJ1-2; TRBD1 matches 7 bases. CDR3 length: 16 residues. Trimming removed 4 bases from V and 6 bases from J; junction bases left unmatched: 13. CDR1 is KGHDR and CDR2 is SFDVKD in the germline V gene.